The entry that follows covers one T cell receptor beta chain sequence. One end of the junction varies from germline; a read error may be responsible. The data derive from a study of blood T cell repertoires in COVID-19. Sequencing was performed with immunoSEQ multiplex PCR; in TCRdb, only in-frame clones are kept and a portion is missing. The profile shows about 49,000 clones, around 82% of them singletons. This CDR3 region has 16 residues. Germline CDR1 reads MGHRA; CDR2 reads YSYEKL. This receptor was identified in a woman aged 55 to 70 with acute or convalescent COVID-19. The sequenced sample was peripheral blood. The V call is TRBV4-1, the J call TRBJ1-4, with unresolved D. CDR3 nucleotide sequence: TGCGCCAGCAGACAAGGGTCCCAAAGCCACAATGAAAAACTGTTTTTT. This sequence encodes CASRQGSQSHNEKLFF.